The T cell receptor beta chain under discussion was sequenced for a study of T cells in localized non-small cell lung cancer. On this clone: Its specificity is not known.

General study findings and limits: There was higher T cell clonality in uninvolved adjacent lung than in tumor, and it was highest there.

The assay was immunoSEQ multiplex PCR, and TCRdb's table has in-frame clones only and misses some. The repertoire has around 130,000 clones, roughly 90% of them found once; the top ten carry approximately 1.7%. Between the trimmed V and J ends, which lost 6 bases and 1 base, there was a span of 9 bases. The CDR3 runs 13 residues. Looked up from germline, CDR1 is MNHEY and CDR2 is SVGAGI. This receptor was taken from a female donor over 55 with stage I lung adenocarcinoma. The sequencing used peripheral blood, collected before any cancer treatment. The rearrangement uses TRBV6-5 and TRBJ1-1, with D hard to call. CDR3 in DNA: TGTGCCAGCAGGGCAGACTCGAACACTGAAGCTTTCTTT. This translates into CASRADSNTEAFF.